This TCR beta chain is from a study of CD8 T cells in ankylosing spondylitis. The study's findings and limits: Reports of some motif variants in reactive arthritis synovial fluid and blood predate this one.

This clonotype was detected a few times. Its antigen remains unknown. The CDR3 spans 14 residues. Trimming took 2 bases from V and 2 from J, leaving 9 bases between them. Germline CDR1 is SGHVS and CDR2 is FNYEAQ. TCRdb passed the 5' RACE reads through MiXCR, listing each CDR3 protein once. The profile shows some 130,000 distinct CDR3 sequences, around 6.6% of them singletons. The rearrangement joins TRBV7-6 to TRBJ2-5, with TRBD1 as a possible D gene (6 bases). The material sequenced was blood, either unsorted or a sorted T cell fraction (not recorded which). This TCR derives from a female donor with ankylosing spondylitis or in good health (not recorded which). This CDR3 reads CASSLRDTQETQYF. The CDR3 DNA sequence: TGTGCCAGCAGCTTACGGGACACACAAGAGACCCAGTACTTC.